This is a list of T cell receptor beta chains from one sample in a study of blood T cell repertoires in COVID-19. Data came from immunoSEQ multiplex PCR; TCRdb stores just in-frame clones and leaves some out. The sample holds some 180,000 clones; roughly four fifths are singletons and the top ten take approximately 10%. The source material was peripheral blood. Receptor source: a man aged 65-85 years with active or convalescent COVID-19. Each CDR3 is given with its conserved first and last residue.

j_gene,v_gene,CDR3aa
TRBJ1-6,TRBV6-6,CASGIRDRVSPLHF
TRBJ1-5,TRBV2,CASRGDRGRDQPQHF
TRBJ2-5,TRBV27,CASSPYWGAGGETQYF
TRBJ2-4,TRBV5-1,CASSPLGAGQGINIQYF
TRBJ1-3,TRBV7-2,CASSLVGSGNTIYF
TRBJ2-7,TRBV27,CASSPWTGYLSYEQYF
TRBJ1-2,TRBV24-1,CATSDLQGAGGYTF
TRBJ2-3,TRBV6-6,CASRERGTDTQYF
TRBJ1-6,TRBV12-3/TRBV12-4,CASAKNSPLHF
TRBJ2-7,TRBV7-9,CASSLFTGGSYEQYF
TRBJ2-7,TRBV18,CASSPRSTSVVNEQYF
TRBJ2-1,TRBV5-1,CASSIAGSYNEQFF
TRBJ2-1,TRBV27,CASSLPRTSGPEQFF
TRBJ2-7,TRBV5-6,CASSFPGTPKFYEQYF
TRBJ2-1,TRBV4-3,CASSQERERGNEQFF
TRBJ1-5,TRBV28,CASSFGVGNQPQHF
TRBJ2-5,TRBV7-9,CASNLTLAGTAQYF
TRBJ2-5,TRBV6-2/TRBV6-3,CASSYGPGAQYF
TRBJ2-7,TRBV5-1,CASSFTGQIYEQYF
TRBJ2-7,TRBV28,CASSPGSAGGRYEQYF
TRBJ2-1,TRBV15,CATSRDLGQGRGEQFF
TRBJ1-2,TRBV18,CASSPASRANYGYTF
TRBJ1-4,TRBV5-1,CASSGWTGPNEKLFF
TRBJ2-3,TRBV6-5,CASTNRHATDTQYF